This passage covers 22 T cell receptor beta chains from one sample sequenced in a study of blood T cell repertoires in COVID-19. Sequencing was performed with immunoSEQ multiplex PCR; in TCRdb, only in-frame clones are kept and a portion is missing. The table includes around 190,000 clones, nearly 90% detected once. The sample taken for sequencing was peripheral blood. The receptors stem from a man between 18 and 35 years old who had recovered from COVID-19.

This chain links TRBV4-1 with TRBJ2-3; TRBD1 is a possible D gene (6 bases). The V and J ends lost 4 bases and 6 bases respectively, with 11 bases between them. This CDR3 is built from 13 residues. Germline assignment: CDR1 MGHRA and CDR2 YSYEKL. The CDR3 protein is CASSLARGDTQYF. CDR3 in DNA: TGCGCCAGCAGCCTTGCCAGGGGTGATACGCAGTATTTT.

V and J are TRBV7-2 and TRBJ1-4, with 12 bases identical to TRBD1. The CDR3 covers 19 residues. Losses at the gene ends were 2 bases for V and 0 bases for J; bases not matched to a gene: 7. Germline V gene data show CDR1 as SGHTA and CDR2 as FQGNSA. For the CDR3, the DNA is TGTGCCAGCAGCTTAAGGGGACAGGGGGCGGGTGCAACTAATGAAAAACTGTTTTTT. Translating it yields CASSLRGQGAGATNEKLFF. Complete variable domain (other parts from reference TRBV7-2 and TRBJ1-4): GAGVSQSPSNKVTEKGKDVELRCDPISGHTALYWYRQSLGQGLEFLIYFQGNSAPDKSGLPSDRFSAERTGGSVSTLTIQRTQQEDSAVYLCASSLRGQGAGATNEKLFFGSGTQLSVL.

This clone showed up just a few times. V is TRBV20-1 and J is TRBJ1-2; D is ambiguous. Germline V gene lookup returns CDR1 DFQATT and CDR2 SNEGSKA (reference sequence). This CDR3 spans 12 amino acids. V lost 3 bases and J lost 3, with 8 bases in between. The CDR3 sequence is CSASISDYGYTF. The CDR3 nucleotides are TGCAGTGCTAGTATTTCGGACTATGGCTACACCTTC.

J is TRBJ2-7 and V is TRBV6-5, with 8 bases fitting TRBD1. The CDR3 is made up of 16 amino acids. The germline V gene has CDR1 MNHEY and CDR2 SVGAGI. The J segment lost 1 base and the V segment lost 0 bases, leaving 5 bases of the junction unmatched. The chain's CDR3 is CASSYSLGQVSYEQYF. The CDR3 DNA sequence: TGTGCCAGCAGTTACTCGTTGGGACAGGTATCCTACGAGCAGTACTTC.

The chain recombines TRBV11-3 with TRBJ2-2; weak D call: TRBD1 (6 bases). The CDR3 is 14 amino acids. Trimming cost V 3 bases and J 4 bases, with 9 bases left between them. In germline, CDR1 is SGHNT, CDR2 YENEEA. CDR3 loop: CASSLDRTTGELFF. CDR3 in DNA: TGTGCCAGCAGCTTGGACAGAACCACCGGGGAGCTGTTTTTT.

The CDR3 is CASSPWTSGSRETQYF. The CDR3 nucleotides are TGTGCCAGCAGCCCCTGGACTAGCGGGAGTCGAGAGACCCAGTACTTC. V usage is TRBV5-6 and J usage is TRBJ2-5, with 13 bases that match TRBD2. This CDR3 region has 16 residues. J was trimmed by 4 bases and V by 4 bases; bases with no gene match: 7. The germline CDR1 and CDR2 sequences are SGHDT and YYEEEE.

The chain combines TRBV6-2 or TRBV6-3 with TRBJ2-5; TRBD2 aligns across 7 bases. After removal of 5 bases from V and 5 bases from J, the junction contained 5 bases not matched to a gene. The length of the CDR3 is 13 residues. Looked up from germline, CDR1 is MNHEY and CDR2 is SVGEGT. CDR3 nucleotides: TGTGCCAGCAGTAAAGGGAGGGAGGAGACCCAGTACTTC. It specifies CASSKGREETQYF.

V and J are TRBV5-6 and TRBJ1-6; possible D gene TRBD1, 5 bases. The CDR3 loop spans 15 amino acids. V lost 0 bases and J 6 bases, leaving 10 bases between the germline ends. CDR1 SGHDT and CDR2 YYEEEE come from the germline V gene. As DNA, the CDR3 is TGTGCCAGCAGCTTGGAGGGGCGGCGTAATTCACCCCTCCACTTT. It yields the protein CASSLEGRRNSPLHF.

The chain is built from TRBV9 and TRBJ2-2; a weak D match, TRBD1 (6 bases). The CDR3 runs 13 residues. Germline CDR1 reads SGDLS; CDR2 reads YYNGEE. Trimming cost V 3 bases and J 4 bases, with 7 bases left between them. The CDR3 loop reads CASSGTVTGELFF. CDR3 in DNA: TGTGCCAGCAGCGGGACAGTCACCGGGGAGCTGTTTTTT.

J is TRBJ1-1 and V is TRBV28, with a weak D call TRBD1 (5 bases). The CDR3 has 18 amino acids. Germline lookup yields CDR1 MDHEN and CDR2 SYDVKM. The V gene lost 5 bases and the J gene lost 1 base, with 23 bases spanning the gap. In DNA, the CDR3 is TGTGCCAGCAGTCCAGTTGGAGTCGACTTGACAGAGAACACTGAAGCTTTCTTT. As protein: CASSPVGVDLTENTEAFF.

The chain uses TRBV19 and TRBJ1-3; unclear D gene. Trimming stripped 9 bases from V and 0 bases from J, with 12 bases between. This CDR3 contains 14 residues. From germline, CDR1 is LNHDA and CDR2 SQIVND (reference sequence). CDR3 coding DNA: TGTGCCAGCGTAGATGGAGGCTCTGGAAACACCATATATTTT. Translation gives CASVDGGSGNTIYF.

The chain couples TRBV5-1 to TRBJ2-1, with TRBD2 matching 7 bases. Germline assignment: CDR1 SGHRS and CDR2 YFSETQ. With V trimmed by 4 bases and J by 4 bases, 8 bases remained unmatched. The CDR3 is 15 residues long. The CDR3 nucleotides read TGCGCCAGCAGCCCCGGGACTACTCTATACAATGAGCAGTTCTTC. The encoded protein is CASSPGTTLYNEQFF.

This chain links TRBV7-2 with TRBJ2-1; TRBD1 matches at 9 bases. CDR3 length: 14 amino acids. Germline V gives CDR1 SGHTA, CDR2 FQGNSA. The ends lost 5 bases at V and 2 bases at J; junction bases unmatched: 1. CDR3 sequence: CASSRDRAYNEQFF. For the CDR3, the DNA is TGTGCCAGCAGCCGGGACAGGGCCTACAATGAGCAGTTCTTC.

The sample holds one count of this clone. The chain carries TRBV29-1 and TRBJ2-3; a possible D gene is TRBD1 (6 bases). The CDR3 sequence is 14 residues long. The V end lost 6 bases, the J end lost 5 bases, and 18 bases lay between the germline ends. Germline lookup yields CDR1 SQVTM and CDR2 ANQGSEA. CDR3 amino acids: CSVLIQGTVDTQYF. In nucleotides, the CDR3 is TGCAGCGTCCTAATACAGGGAACGGTAGATACGCAGTATTTT.

The genes are TRBV27 and TRBJ1-1; 7 bases match TRBD1. From germline, CDR1 is MNHEY and CDR2 SMNVEV (reference sequence). After removal of 6 bases from V and 3 bases from J, the junction contained 13 bases not matched to a gene. This CDR3 has 16 amino acids. CDR3 sequence: CASSVSQGEWHTEAFF. CDR3 in DNA: TGTGCCAGCAGCGTTTCCCAGGGGGAGTGGCACACTGAAGCTTTCTTT.

CDR3 protein: CASTRQGSNYGYTF. The CDR3 DNA is TGTGCCAGCACCAGACAGGGGAGTAACTATGGCTACACCTTC. J is TRBJ1-2 and V is TRBV2, with 8 bases aligning to TRBD1. CDR1 SNHLY and CDR2 FYNNEI come from the germline V gene. V lost 7 bases and J lost 1; bases outside the gene matches: 5. This CDR3 is 14 amino acids long.

V usage is TRBV25-1 and J usage is TRBJ1-1; D is possibly TRBD1 (5 bases). Germline CDR1 is MGHDK and CDR2 is SYGVNS. V was cut by 1 base and J by 4 bases, with 10 bases left in between. The CDR3 covers 14 residues. In DNA form, the CDR3 reads TGTGCCAGCAGTGAATTTCAGGGAGGCACTGAAGCTTTCTTT. Amino acids: CASSEFQGGTEAFF.

This clone was seen just once. This sample includes further DNA sequences coding for the same CDR3. The rearrangement links TRBV5-1 to TRBJ2-7; 7 bases map to TRBD1. The CDR3 totals 15 residues. Germline values: CDR1 SGHRS, CDR2 YFSETQ. Losses at the gene ends were 1 base for V and 0 bases for J; bases not matched to a gene: 4. The CDR3 nucleotides are TGCGCCAGCAGCTTGACAGGGGCCTCCTCCTACGAGCAGTACTTC. It is translated as CASSLTGASSYEQYF.

The rearrangement uses TRBV12-5 and TRBJ1-1; the D gene is possibly TRBD1 (6 bases). The CDR3 extends over 16 amino acids. The germline gives CDR1 LGHNT, CDR2 FRNRAP. With 8 bases removed from V and 1 base from J, the gap between germline ends came to 20 bases. CDR3 sequence reads: CASLYLIGQSNTEAFF. In nucleotides, the CDR3 is TGTGCTAGTTTGTATCTTATTGGACAGTCGAACACTGAAGCTTTCTTT. Full variable domain (remainder filled in from reference TRBV12-5 and TRBJ1-1): DARVTQTPRHKVTEMGQEVTMRCQPILGHNTVFWYRQTMMQGLELLAYFRNRAPLDDSGMPKDRFSAEMPDATLATLKIQPSEPRDSAVYFCASLYLIGQSNTEAFFGQGTRLTVV.

This chain joins TRBV6-5 and TRBJ1-2; 12 bases align to TRBD1. The CDR3 has 12 amino acids. CDR1 and CDR2 (germline): MNHEY, SVGAGI. Trimming removed 5 bases from V and 14 bases from J; junction bases left unmatched: 6. The DNA for the CDR3 is TGTGCCAGCAGTAGGGGACAGGGGGCGGGGACCTTC. The encoded protein is CASSRGQGAGTF.

The V call is TRBV18, the J call TRBJ1-2; D uncertain. The germline gives CDR1 KGHSH, CDR2 LQKENI. Trimming stripped 3 bases from V and 2 bases from J, with 13 bases between. This CDR3 has 15 amino acids. CDR3 region: CASSPTGDLNYGYTF. As DNA, the CDR3 is TGTGCCAGCTCACCGACCGGTGACTTGAACTATGGCTACACCTTC.

This clone was recorded only once. The chain couples TRBV3-1 (or the pseudogene TRBV3-2) to TRBJ2-3, with a weak D call TRBD1 (5 bases). The CDR3 spans 15 residues. The V gene's germline CDR1 is LGHDT and CDR2 YNNKEL (reference sequence). Trimming removed 0 bases from V and 4 bases from J, with 11 bases in between. CDR3 sequence reads: CASSQDQDSADTQYF. CDR3 coding DNA: TGTGCCAGCAGCCAAGATCAAGACAGTGCAGATACGCAGTATTTT.